Below, 3 T cell receptor beta chains from the same sample are listed, as sequenced in a study of blood T cell repertoires in COVID-19. Using immunoSEQ multiplex PCR, the repertoire was profiled, and TCRdb retains in-frame clones only, with some absent. The sample has 65,000 to 70,000 clones; around 88% are singletons. Source material: peripheral blood. The receptors come from a man in his forties with COVID-19, enrolled during active disease.

The chain employs TRBV6-5 and TRBJ1-6; possible D gene TRBD1, 6 bases. Trimming stripped 6 bases from V and 4 bases from J, with 10 bases between. Per the germline V gene, CDR1 is MNHEY and CDR2 is SVGAGI. The CDR3 has 14 residues. The CDR3 region has the DNA TGTGCCAGCAGCCCGGACAGATATAATTCACCCCTCCACTTT. It codes for CASSPDRYNSPLHF.

The chain is built from TRBV18 and TRBJ2-7; 10 bases map to TRBD2. V lost 3 bases, J lost 7 bases, and 9 bases stayed unmatched. Germline assignment: CDR1 KGHSH and CDR2 LQKENI. The CDR3 has 15 amino acids. The CDR3 loop is CASSPEGLAAVEQYF. Here the CDR3 DNA reads TGTGCCAGCTCACCGGAAGGACTAGCGGCGGTTGAGCAGTACTTC.

The chain couples TRBV18 to TRBJ1-3; unclear D gene. The CDR3 is 17 amino acids. Germline-derived CDR1 and CDR2 are KGHSH and LQKENI. V was shortened by 3 bases and J by 0 bases, with 15 bases between the two germline ends. This CDR3 is CASSPDIPLFSGNTIYF. The CDR3 DNA reads TGTGCCAGCTCACCCGACATTCCTTTATTCTCTGGAAACACCATATATTTT.